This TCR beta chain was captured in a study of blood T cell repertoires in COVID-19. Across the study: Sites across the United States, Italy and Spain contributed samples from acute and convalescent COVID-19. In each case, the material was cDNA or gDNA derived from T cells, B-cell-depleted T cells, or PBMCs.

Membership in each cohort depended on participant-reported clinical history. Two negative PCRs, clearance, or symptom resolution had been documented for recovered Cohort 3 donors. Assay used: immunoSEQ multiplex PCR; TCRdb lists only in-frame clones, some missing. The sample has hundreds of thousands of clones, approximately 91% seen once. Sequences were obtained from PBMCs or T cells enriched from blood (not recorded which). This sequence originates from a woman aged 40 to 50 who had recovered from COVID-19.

The CDR3 sequence is CASSLQGAGTGELFF. As DNA, the CDR3 is TGTGCCAGCAGTTTACAGGGGGCAGGCACCGGGGAGCTGTTTTTT. The J gene is TRBJ2-2, the V gene TRBV6-5, with TRBD1 identical over 9 bases. The CDR3 contains 15 residues. Germline V lookup: CDR1 MNHEY, CDR2 SVGAGI. Germline trimming cut 4 bases from V and 4 bases from J; bases unmatched to any gene: 4.